Included here is one T cell receptor beta chain sequence, with context. What antigen it recognizes has not been identified. Base qualities were left out, and no much larger clone turns up one base away. This sample was included in a study of T cell repertoires in cytomegalovirus infection (dated 2019 in TCRdb). Concerning the study at large: Donor HLA type was relevant to the analysis, because carriage of CMV infection together with the matching HLA type was indicated by public TCR beta signatures.

V is shortened by 7 bases, J by 5 bases, and the region joining them spans 22 bases. The CDR3 has 15 amino acids, counting the end cysteine and phenylalanine. Here the CDR3 DNA is all that survives: 45 bases in frame from base 1. Sequences SQVTM (CDR1) and ANQGSEA (CDR2) are obtained from the germline V gene. TCRdb lists the instrument as Illumina HiSeq 1500. Using fastp at Q25 and MiXCR, TCRdb reprocessed the public reads and kept productive beta chains. Here each entry gathers all rows of one CDR3 protein and keeps the most common genes and DNA. Counted in this sample were about 740,000 distinct CDR3 sequences; 35% of them appeared once. Around 2.8% of the sample goes to the ten largest clones. What the study reported, not specific to this receptor: The ex vivo response was dominated by HLA-C-restricted CMV-specific TCR beta clonotypes, which also provided the single most frequent clonotype in two of eight donors. Carriers of CMV infection plus the relevant HLA type were discriminated by the cumulative frequency of public TCR beta family members in the study cohort and in an independent approximately 400-donor cohort.

The rearrangement combines TRBV29-1 with TRBJ2-3; the D gene is perhaps TRBD1, from 6 matching bases. Sequenced: PBMCs. The receptor was isolated from a human donor in good health (CMV status not recorded). Some clones in this sample may be carry-over from other donors' samples. The CDR3 reads CSGDSGQGREDTQYF. The sequenced DNA: TGCAGCGGTGATTCCGGGCAGGGGCGAGAAGATACGCAGTATTTT.